The 12 T cell receptor beta chains listed next were all sequenced from one sample in a study of response to subunit inactivated influenza vaccine. One entry per CDR3 protein, called by TCRdb with MiXCR from the RT-PCR reads. There are around 650,000 distinct CDR3 sequences in the sample; approximately 14% occur only once, and around a tenth lies in the top ten. The specimen comprised PBMCs from blood, sampled 11 to 12 days after vaccination. The receptors stem from a man in his fifties who received an inactivated influenza vaccine.

The chain employs TRBV29-1 and TRBJ1-5, with TRBD1 identical over 10 bases. The CDR3 is made up of 14 amino acids. Germline V CDR1 and CDR2: SQVTM, ANQGSEA. The V and J ends lost 5 bases and 4 bases, in that order; junction bases with no gene match: 5. In nucleotides, the CDR3 is TGCAGCGTTTCGGACAGGGGGGGAAATCAGCCCCAGCATTTT. Protein: CSVSDRGGNQPQHF.

The table lists this clonotype with many counts. The V gene is TRBV12-3 or TRBV12-4, the J gene TRBJ1-6, with 7 nucleotides matching TRBD1. The CDR3 covers 14 residues. J was trimmed by 7 bases and V by 6 bases; bases with no gene match: 6. DNA for the CDR3: TGTGCCAGCAGCCGGGACAGCGTAAATTCACCCCTCCACTTT. Protein sequence: CASSRDSVNSPLHF.

This clonotype has just a few counts. The rearrangement links TRBV6-2 or TRBV6-3 to TRBJ1-1; possible D gene TRBD1, 5 bases. Germline-derived CDR1 and CDR2 are MNHEY and SVGEGT. The CDR3 contains 14 residues. V shed 3 bases and J shed 3 bases, with 11 bases lying between them. CDR3 amino acids: CASSYYRRDTEAFF. The CDR3 DNA sequence: TGTGCCAGCAGTTATTACAGGAGGGACACTGAAGCTTTCTTT.

The rearrangement joins TRBV6-2 or TRBV6-3 to TRBJ2-7; D unresolved. The CDR3 runs to 12 residues. Deletions cut 0 bases from V and 6 bases from J, with 6 bases between. In germline, CDR1 is MNHEY, CDR2 SVGEGT. CDR3 DNA: TGTGCCAGCAGTTACTCACAGATCGAGCAGTACTTC. Protein product: CASSYSQIEQYF.

J is TRBJ2-7 and V is TRBV4-2, with D possibly matching TRBD1 (5 bases). The ends were cut back, 1 base at V and 0 bases at J, with 16 bases in the middle. Germline CDR1 LGHNA, CDR2 YNFKEQ. This CDR3 is built from 17 residues. CDR3 bases: TGTGCCAGCAGCCAAGCCCCCTTCACAGGATACTCCTACGAGCAGTACTTC. This encodes CASSQAPFTGYSYEQYF.

There are many counts of this clonotype. The chain couples TRBV29-1 to TRBJ1-4; D gene ambiguous. CDR1 is SQVTM and CDR2 is ANQGSEA in the germline V gene. This CDR3 is 13 amino acids long. V lost 7 bases and J lost 3, with 12 bases in between. The DNA for the CDR3 is TGCAGCGCGAGTCCCCCGTCTAATGAAAAACTGTTTTTT. Translated: CSASPPSNEKLFF. The whole variable domain, remainder taken from reference TRBV29-1 and TRBJ1-4, is SAVISQKPSRDICQRGTSLTIQCQVDSQVTMMFWYRQQPGQSLTLIATANQGSEATYESGFVIDKFPISRPNLTFSTLTVSNMSPEDSSIYLCSASPPSNEKLFFGSGTQLSVL.

This clonotype has only a few counts. The chain links TRBV7-2 to TRBJ2-7, with no clear D. The CDR3 covers 14 residues. Trimming left V 4 bases short and J 0 bases short, with 10 bases between. The germline V gene has CDR1 SGHTA and CDR2 FQGNSA. The CDR3 nucleotides are TGTGCCAGCAGCTCGCAGAGGAGCTCCTACGAGCAGTACTTC. This gives the protein CASSSQRSSYEQYF.

This clonotype was counted only a few times. The rearrangement joins TRBV5-1 to TRBJ2-7, with D unclear. Germline V gene lookup returns CDR1 SGHRS and CDR2 YFSETQ. The CDR3 has 13 residues. V lost 3 bases, J lost 0 bases, and 7 bases lay in between. The CDR3 protein is CASSSQVSYEQYF. The CDR3 nucleotides are TGCGCCAGCAGCTCACAAGTCTCCTACGAGCAGTACTTC.

The chain employs TRBV11-2 and TRBJ2-3; weak D call: TRBD2 (6 bases). Deletions cut 0 bases from V and 8 bases from J, with 12 bases between. The germline CDR1 and CDR2 sequences are SGHAT and FQNNGV. This CDR3 has 14 residues. The CDR3 DNA reads TGTGCCAGCAGCTTAGAGGGAGGCCTGGGTACGCAGTATTTT. Translation: CASSLEGGLGTQYF.

V is TRBV11-1 and J is TRBJ2-6; TRBD1 might be the D (8 bases). CDR1 and CDR2 (germline): SGHAT, FQDESV (reference sequence). V was shortened by 6 bases and J by 0 bases, with 15 bases between the two germline ends. This CDR3 is built from 17 residues. CDR3 in amino acids: CASSLQGGISGANVLTF. The CDR3 bases are TGTGCCAGCAGTTTACAGGGGGGGATCTCTGGGGCCAACGTCCTGACTTTC. Using reference TRBV11-1 and TRBJ2-6 for the parts outside the CDR3, the full variable domain is EAEVAQSPRYKITEKSQAVAFWCDPISGHATLYWYRQILGQGPELLVQFQDESVVDDSQLPKDRFSAERLKGVDSTLKIQPAELGDSAMYLCASSLQGGISGANVLTFGAGSRLTVL.

The genes are TRBV29-1 and TRBJ2-5; a possible D gene is TRBD2 (5 bases). Germline CDR1 and CDR2: SQVTM and ANQGSEA. The CDR3 is made up of 12 amino acids. The V gene lost 5 bases and the J gene lost 5 bases, with 12 bases spanning the gap. The chain's CDR3 is CSVLSSRETQYF. Here the CDR3 DNA reads TGCAGCGTTTTGTCTAGCCGGGAGACCCAGTACTTC.

V and J are TRBV21-1 and TRBJ2-7; the table names TRBD2, a call not compared with the DNA. TRBV21-1 is tagged as a pseudogene. The CDR3 has 20 residues. The DNA for the CDR3 is TGTGCCAGCAGCAAATTTCAACGGGAGGTGTACCCTCAATACTCCTACGAGCAGTACTTC. This codes for CASSKFQREVYPQYSYEQYF.